These 32 T cell receptor beta chains originate from one sample sequenced in a study of beta chain features in type 1 diabetes. cDNA synthesis used the whole RNA isolate, giving expressed TCRB sequences. Using immunoSEQ multiplex PCR, the repertoire was profiled, and TCRdb retains in-frame clones only, with some absent. The sample has nearly 250,000 clones, 68% seen once. What was sequenced was naive CD4+ T cells from blood. These receptors all come from a young man in good health.

The V gene is TRBV29-1, the J gene TRBJ1-1, with 11 positions matching TRBD1. V was pared by 4 bases and J by 3 bases, with 4 bases of the junction left unmatched. CDR3 length: 14 residues. Looked up from germline, CDR1 is SQVTM and CDR2 is ANQGSEA. The CDR3 DNA is TGCAGCGTTGTGAGGACAGGGGGCTACACTGAAGCTTTCTTT. It is translated as CSVVRTGGYTEAFF.

This rearrangement joins TRBV7-9 to TRBJ2-6; TRBD1 matches 7 bases. Per the germline V gene, CDR1 is SEHNR and CDR2 is FQNEAQ (reference sequence). The CDR3 is 16 amino acids. V shed 3 bases, J shed 2 bases, and the junction held 4 bases outside the gene matches. The CDR3 coding sequence is TGTGCCAGCAGCTTTGACAGGGTCCCTGGGGCCAACGTCCTGACTTTC. Translation: CASSFDRVPGANVLTF.

The chain couples TRBV30 to TRBJ2-5, with TRBD1 matching 10 bases. V was pared by 4 bases and J by 5 bases, with 4 bases of the junction left unmatched. CDR1 is GTSNPN and CDR2 is SVGIG in the germline V gene (reference sequence). This CDR3 is 13 amino acids long. CDR3 in DNA: TGTGCCTGGATGACAGGGGGCTGGGAGACCCAGTACTTC. Protein sequence: CAWMTGGWETQYF.

A remark on this clone: This CDR3 is also generated by other DNA sequences in the sample. V is TRBV30 and J is TRBJ2-2; D is uncertain. In germline, CDR1 is GTSNPN, CDR2 SVGIG (reference sequence). This CDR3 comprises 13 residues. Trimming removed 3 bases from V and 4 bases from J, with 9 bases in between. CDR3 region: CAWSLGFTGELFF. In DNA, the CDR3 is TGTGCCTGGAGCCTAGGCTTCACCGGGGAGCTGTTTTTT.

This chain uses TRBV9 with TRBJ2-7, with D possibly called TRBD1 or TRBD2 (6 bases each). From germline, CDR1 is SGDLS and CDR2 YYNGEE. This CDR3 has 14 residues. V gave up 4 bases and J gave up 4 bases, with 15 bases separating them. The CDR3: CASSTGTDTYEQYF. The CDR3 nucleotides read TGTGCCAGCAGCACAGGGACTGACACGTACGAGCAGTACTTC.

The chain carries TRBV10-3 and TRBJ2-3; the D gene is possibly TRBD1 (6 bases). The CDR3 length is 13 residues. Trimming stripped 3 bases from V and 5 bases from J, with 9 bases between. CDR1 and CDR2 from the germline V gene are ENHRY and SYGVKD. The CDR3 region is CAISEIRGDTQYF. CDR3 DNA sequence: TGTGCCATCAGTGAAATCAGGGGAGATACGCAGTATTTT.

This clone was seen just once. This sequence joins TRBV6-1 and TRBJ2-5; 7 positions match TRBD1. Trimming took 5 bases from V and 5 from J; bases not matched to a gene: 5. Germline V gene data show CDR1 as MNHNS and CDR2 as SASEGT. CDR3 length equals 13 residues. The CDR3 spells CASSHRGWETQYF. DNA for the CDR3: TGTGCCAGCAGTCACAGGGGCTGGGAGACCCAGTACTTC.

The chain uses TRBV10-3 and TRBJ2-7; 9 bases are a match to TRBD1. Germline CDR1 is ENHRY and CDR2 is SYGVKD. This CDR3 contains 13 residues. J was trimmed by 6 bases and V by 7 bases; bases with no gene match: 7. In nucleotides, the CDR3 is TGTGCCATCAACCCCGGGACAGGGTCCGAGCAGTACTTC. Amino acids: CAINPGTGSEQYF.

This chain joins TRBV30 and TRBJ2-3; TRBD1 matches 8 bases. This CDR3 region has 14 residues. V lost 7 bases to trimming and J lost 2 bases; unmatched junction nucleotides: 8. CDR1 is GTSNPN, CDR2 SVGIG, per germline (reference sequence). This CDR3 reads CAFSGTGLTDTQYF. Here the CDR3 DNA reads TGTGCCTTTTCCGGGACAGGCCTCACAGATACGCAGTATTTT.

V gene TRBV30 combines with J gene TRBJ2-7, with no clear D. Trimming cost V 3 bases and J 3 bases, with 9 bases left between them. The CDR3 extends over 12 amino acids. Per germline, CDR1 GTSNPN and CDR2 SVGIG (reference sequence). DNA for the CDR3: TGTGCCTGGAGCCCAGCGAGCTACGAGCAGTACTTC. Protein sequence: CAWSPASYEQYF.

The chain employs TRBV29-1 and TRBJ1-4; D gene uncertain. CDR3 length: 12 residues. Trimming took off 4 bases at V and 13 bases at J, with 16 bases between the two ends. Germline CDR1 and CDR2: SQVTM and ANQGSEA. The CDR3 region is CSVGWTRGGLFF. The CDR3 DNA is TGCAGCGTTGGTTGGACCCGCGGTGGACTGTTTTTT.

The table lists this clone with a few counts. The sample contains more than one DNA sequence encoding this CDR3. The rearrangement uses TRBV14 and TRBJ2-2; D is unclear. Trimming removed 0 bases from V and 7 bases from J, with 3 bases in between. This CDR3 has 12 residues. Germline-derived CDR1 and CDR2 are SGHDN and FVKESK. Written as DNA, the CDR3 is TGTGCCAGCAGCCAAGACCGCGGGGAGCTGTTTTTT. Amino acid sequence: CASSQDRGELFF.

This clone was counted once. The chain combines TRBV7-9 with TRBJ2-3, with TRBD2 as a possible D gene (6 bases). Trimming cost V 1 base and J 1 base, with 6 bases left between them. Germline V gene sequence: CDR1 SEHNR, CDR2 FQNEAQ (reference sequence). The CDR3 covers 14 residues. CDR3: CASSLVAGTDTQYF. The CDR3 DNA reads TGTGCCAGCAGCTTAGTAGCGGGCACAGATACGCAGTATTTT.

The CDR3 loop reads CAWAALQETQYF. As DNA, the CDR3 is TGTGCCTGGGCAGCTCTCCAAGAGACCCAGTACTTC. V and J are TRBV30 and TRBJ2-5, with D unresolved. The CDR3 is 12 amino acids. V was cut by 5 bases and J by 1 base, with 8 bases left in between. The germline V gene has CDR1 GTSNPN and CDR2 SVGIG (reference sequence).

The chain employs TRBV30 and TRBJ2-5; D is unclear. The CDR3 loop spans 13 amino acids. With 1 base removed from V and 2 bases from J, the gap between germline ends came to 8 bases. Looked up from germline, CDR1 is GTSNPN and CDR2 is SVGIG (reference sequence). CDR3 in amino acids: CAWSAQIQETQYF. The CDR3 DNA reads as TGTGCCTGGAGTGCACAGATACAAGAGACCCAGTACTTC.

This chain connects TRBV29-1 to TRBJ1-1; D not certain. CDR3 size: 13 residues. Germline CDR1 reads SQVTM; CDR2 reads ANQGSEA. V lost 7 bases to trimming and J lost 5 bases, with 17 bases between them. CDR3 region: CSAKAGFETEAFF. The CDR3 bases are TGCAGCGCCAAGGCGGGGTTTGAGACTGAAGCTTTCTTT.

The genes are TRBV11-2 and TRBJ2-5; either TRBD1 or TRBD2 may supply D (5 bases each). The CDR3 extends over 16 amino acids. The V gene's germline CDR1 is SGHAT and CDR2 FQNNGV. The V gene lost 5 bases and the J gene lost 2 bases, with 18 bases spanning the gap. CDR3 DNA sequence: TGTGCCAGCAGCCGTCCTAGGGGACGGTCTCAAGAGACCCAGTACTTC. This encodes CASSRPRGRSQETQYF.

V gene TRBV10-3 combines with J gene TRBJ2-7; no clear D. Germline CDR1 ENHRY, CDR2 SYGVKD. The CDR3 runs to 13 residues. The ends were cut back, 7 bases at V and 5 bases at J, with 15 bases in the middle. This CDR3 is CAIKGHETDEQYF. The CDR3 nucleotides read TGTGCCATCAAGGGCCATGAGACGGACGAGCAGTACTTC.

This clone has a handful of counts. This sequence joins TRBV4-3 and TRBJ2-3; tentatively, D is TRBD2 (5 bases). From germline, CDR1 is LGHNA and CDR2 YSLEER. V was trimmed by 5 bases and J by 4 bases, leaving 16 bases between them. The CDR3 totals 15 residues. In nucleotides, the CDR3 is TGCGCCAGCAGCGATAGCGTTCTGTATTCAGATACGCAGTATTTT. This gives the protein CASSDSVLYSDTQYF.

The chain is built from TRBV18 and TRBJ2-1, with D uncertain. The CDR3 contains 14 residues. Germline V CDR1 and CDR2: KGHSH, LQKENI. V was clipped by 2 bases and J by 10 bases, with 15 bases between them. This CDR3 is CASSPSTVWSEQFF. CDR3 bases: TGTGCCAGCTCACCATCTACGGTCTGGTCCGAGCAGTTCTTC.

The rearrangement uses TRBV7-9 and TRBJ1-1; D may be TRBD1 (6 bases). The CDR3 runs 12 residues. V shed 3 bases and J shed 7 bases, with 9 bases lying between them. Per the germline V gene, CDR1 is SEHNR and CDR2 is FQNEAQ (reference sequence). CDR3 in DNA: TGTGCCAGCAGCTTGAACAGGGTTGAAGCTTTCTTT. Residues: CASSLNRVEAFF.

This chain connects TRBV20-1 to TRBJ1-2, with D hard to call. CDR1 and CDR2 (germline): DFQATT, SNEGSKA (reference sequence). This CDR3 comprises 11 residues. V lost 3 bases, J lost 1 base, and 3 bases lay in between. CDR3 sequence: CSARSNYGYTF. In nucleotides, the CDR3 is TGCAGTGCTAGGAGTAACTATGGCTACACCTTC.

The chain joins TRBV15 to TRBJ2-5, with D unclear. V lost 5 bases and J lost 5, with 12 bases in between. Germline V gene data show CDR1 as LNHNV and CDR2 as YYDKDF (reference sequence). CDR3 length: 13 residues. The CDR3 protein is CATSSRLAETQYF. CDR3 DNA: TGTGCCACCAGCTCCCGGCTTGCGGAGACCCAGTACTTC.

The chain links TRBV10-3 to TRBJ1-6; D perhaps matches TRBD1 (5 bases). The CDR3 spans 14 residues. V lost 2 bases to trimming and J lost 9 bases, with 11 bases between them. Germline CDR1 is ENHRY and CDR2 is SYGVKD. This CDR3 reads CAISEAGRSSPLHF. In DNA form, the CDR3 reads TGTGCCATCAGTGAGGCAGGGCGAAGTTCACCCCTCCACTTT.

This rearrangement joins TRBV11-2 to TRBJ2-2; a possible D gene is TRBD2 (5 bases). The germline V and J ends were trimmed by 6 bases and 7 bases, with 18 bases remaining between them. Germline CDR1 and CDR2: SGHAT and FQNNGV. The CDR3 has 15 amino acids. CDR3 protein: CASSFNPARGGELFF. The CDR3, as DNA: TGTGCCAGCAGTTTTAACCCCGCTCGGGGCGGGGAGCTGTTTTTT.

The rearrangement joins TRBV7-2 to TRBJ2-7; 10 bases fit TRBD1. Trimming at V came to 1 base and at J to 7 bases, leaving 7 bases not matched to a gene. CDR1 and CDR2 from the germline V gene are SGHTA and FQGNSA. The CDR3 contains 15 residues. Here the CDR3 reads CASSLEGTGVGEQYF. CDR3 DNA sequence: TGTGCCAGCAGCTTAGAGGGGACAGGGGTGGGAGAGCAGTACTTC.

This chain links TRBV29-1 with TRBJ2-7; 7 nucleotides agree with TRBD1. The CDR3 totals 13 residues. V gave up 4 bases and J gave up 2 bases; unmatched junction bases: 5. Germline V lookup: CDR1 SQVTM, CDR2 ANQGSEA. The CDR3 here is CSVAGQATYEQYF. CDR3 coding DNA: TGCAGCGTTGCAGGACAGGCCACCTACGAGCAGTACTTC.

The CDR3, as DNA: TGTGCCAGCAGTGTCGGACAGGTGGAGACCCAGTACTTC. It specifies CASSVGQVETQYF. The rearrangement links TRBV28 to TRBJ2-5, with 7 bases that match TRBD1. The CDR3 extends over 13 amino acids. CDR1 is MDHEN, CDR2 SYDVKM, per germline. Trimming removed 5 bases from V and 5 bases from J; junction bases left unmatched: 5.

This clone appeared once. This rearrangement joins TRBV9 to TRBJ1-1; 9 positions match TRBD1. This CDR3 is built from 14 residues. Germline-derived CDR1 and CDR2 are SGDLS and YYNGEE. V shed 3 bases, J shed 2 bases, and the junction held 2 bases outside the gene matches. The CDR3 nucleotides are TGTGCCAGCAGCGCGGGACAGGGAAACACTGAAGCTTTCTTT. This sequence encodes CASSAGQGNTEAFF.

Comments on this clone: This sample also contains other DNA sequences that code for the same CDR3. The CDR3 sequence is CAWSVQGRTEAFF. Here the CDR3 DNA reads TGTGCCTGGAGTGTACAGGGGAGGACTGAAGCTTTCTTT. This chain links TRBV30 with TRBJ1-1; 7 bases align to TRBD1. There are 13 residues in the CDR3. Germline CDR1 is GTSNPN and CDR2 is SVGIG (reference sequence). Unmatched junction bases numbered 3, after V lost 0 bases and J lost 5 bases.

The chain joins TRBV28 to TRBJ2-7; 8 bases agree with TRBD1. The germline CDR1 and CDR2 sequences are MDHEN and SYDVKM. CDR3 length: 12 residues. The V gene end was trimmed by 8 bases and the J gene end by 4 bases; junction bases not matched to a gene: 4. This chain's CDR3 is CASLDRAYEQYF. CDR3 DNA sequence: TGTGCCAGCTTGGACAGGGCTTACGAGCAGTACTTC.

The chain carries TRBV7-9 and TRBJ1-4, with a weak D call TRBD1 (5 bases). The CDR3 spans 14 residues. Trimming shortened V by 5 bases and J by 10 bases, and 17 bases separated the two germline ends. The germline CDR1 and CDR2 sequences are SEHNR and FQNEAQ (reference sequence). The CDR3 nucleotides are TGTGCCAGCAGCCATCAGGGAGGAGGTAGAAAACTGTTTTTT. Amino acid sequence: CASSHQGGGRKLFF. Filled out from reference TRBV7-9 and TRBJ1-4, the complete variable domain reads DTGVSQNPRHKITKRGQNVTFRCDPISEHNRLYWYRQTLGQGPEFLTYFQNEAQLEKSRLLSDRFSAERPKGSFSTLEIQRTEQGDSAMYLCASSHQGGGRKLFFGSGTQLSVL.